These 15 T cell receptor beta chains were all obtained from the same sample, sequenced in a study of beta chain features in type 1 diabetes. The sequenced template was cDNA made from the entire isolated RNA. TCRdb's table, derived via immunoSEQ multiplex PCR, lists solely in-frame clones and lacks some. The data show around 150,000 clones, 6.9% seen once. What was sequenced was central memory CD4+ T cells from blood. These receptors all stem from a woman aged 30 to 39 in good health.

This clone was detected a few times. The rearrangement links TRBV20-1 to TRBJ1-4; tentatively, D is TRBD1 (6 bases). Germline CDR1 is DFQATT and CDR2 is SNEGSKA (reference sequence). Trimming cost V 8 bases and J 8 bases, with 12 bases left between them. The CDR3 runs 11 residues. CDR3 in amino acids: CSNRVGEKLFF. DNA of the CDR3: TGCAGTAACAGGGTTGGGGAAAAACTGTTTTTT.

This rearrangement joins TRBV5-1 to TRBJ2-5, with TRBD2 matching over 13 bases. Germline V gives CDR1 SGHRS, CDR2 YFSETQ. V lost 2 bases and J lost 5; bases outside the gene matches: 6. The CDR3 consists of 16 residues. DNA of the CDR3: TGCGCCAGCAGCTTTGGACTAGCGGGAGTCCTTGAGACCCAGTACTTC. Protein: CASSFGLAGVLETQYF.

This rearrangement joins TRBV18 to TRBJ2-7; D not certain. Germline V gene sequence: CDR1 KGHSH, CDR2 LQKENI. V lost 2 bases and J 4 bases, leaving 6 bases between the germline ends. There are 12 residues in the CDR3. The CDR3 region is CASSPSIYEQYF. CDR3 sequence (DNA): TGTGCCAGCTCACCATCAATTTACGAGCAGTACTTC.

CDR3 loop: CAWRRPGTWNEQYF. In DNA form, the CDR3 reads TGTGCCTGGAGGCGTCCGGGAACCTGGAACGAGCAGTACTTC. The rearrangement uses TRBV30 and TRBJ2-7; D perhaps matches TRBD2 (5 bases). The CDR3 loop spans 14 amino acids. CDR1 is GTSNPN, CDR2 SVGIG, per germline (reference sequence). Trimming stripped 3 bases from V and 5 bases from J, with 17 bases between.

This clone was recorded at least ten times. Different DNA sequences within this sample yield the same CDR3. The rearrangement uses TRBV30 and TRBJ1-4; D is ambiguous. Per germline, CDR1 GTSNPN and CDR2 SVGIG (reference sequence). This CDR3 comprises 13 residues. With 0 bases removed from V and 5 bases from J, the gap between germline ends came to 7 bases. CDR3 sequence: CAWSVSRNEKLFF. The DNA of the CDR3 is TGTGCCTGGAGTGTAAGCAGGAATGAAAAACTGTTTTTT. The full variable domain, its missing parts supplied by reference TRBV30 and TRBJ1-4, is SQTIHQWPATLVQPVGSPLSLECTVEGTSNPNLYWYRQAAGRGLQLLFYSVGIGQISSEVPQNLSASRPQDRQFILSSKKLLLSDSGFYLCAWSVSRNEKLFFGSGTQLSVL.

The sample holds a few counts of this clone. The chain recombines TRBV30 with TRBJ1-3; TRBD1 might be the D (5 bases). Trimming shortened V by 3 bases and J by 7 bases, and 13 bases separated the two germline ends. CDR1 and CDR2 (germline): GTSNPN, SVGIG (reference sequence). This CDR3 is built from 13 residues. The CDR3 coding sequence is TGTGCCTGGAGAGATGCGGGGGGGAACACCATATATTTT. Its translation: CAWRDAGGNTIYF. Full variable domain (missing parts from reference TRBV30 and TRBJ1-3): SQTIHQWPATLVQPVGSPLSLECTVEGTSNPNLYWYRQAAGRGLQLLFYSVGIGQISSEVPQNLSASRPQDRQFILSSKKLLLSDSGFYLCAWRDAGGNTIYFGEGSWLTVV.

Many counts were recorded for this clone. The chain uses TRBV30 and TRBJ1-2; TRBD1 is a possible D gene (5 bases). The germline gives CDR1 GTSNPN, CDR2 SVGIG (reference sequence). Trimming pared 5 bases from V and 8 bases from J, leaving 18 bases between. The CDR3 runs 13 residues. The CDR3 DNA sequence: TGTGCCTGGGGGCCCCAGGGTGGTGCCGGCTACACCTTC. Translation: CAWGPQGGAGYTF.

V is TRBV5-6 and J is TRBJ2-3; 7 nucleotides agree with TRBD1. The CDR3 covers 15 residues. Germline CDR1 SGHDT, CDR2 YYEEEE. J gave up 1 base and V 1 base, and 3 bases lay outside the gene matches. The CDR3: CASSLSGGRTDTQYF. The CDR3, as DNA: TGTGCCAGCAGCTTGTCAGGGGGACGCACAGATACGCAGTATTTT.

The chain couples TRBV28 to TRBJ1-2, with 10 positions matching TRBD1. The CDR3 spans 15 residues. V lost 2 bases and J lost 8; bases outside the gene matches: 8. Germline assignment: CDR1 MDHEN and CDR2 SYDVKM. CDR3: CASSLSATGGRGYTF. CDR3 coding DNA: TGTGCCAGCAGTTTAAGCGCGACAGGGGGCAGAGGCTACACCTTC.

The V gene is TRBV6-5, the J gene TRBJ1-5; 10 bases align to TRBD1. The V gene end was trimmed by 5 bases and the J gene end by 7 bases; junction bases not matched to a gene: 8. The germline V gene has CDR1 MNHEY and CDR2 SVGAGI. The CDR3 loop spans 15 amino acids. CDR3 coding DNA: TGTGCCAGCAGTCGCACCGGGACAGGGGACCAGCCCCAGCATTTT. Translating it yields CASSRTGTGDQPQHF.

This clone was seen more than once but under ten times. V is TRBV7-3 and J is TRBJ2-5; 7 bases are a match to TRBD1. V lost 5 bases, J lost 4 bases, and 10 bases stayed unmatched. Germline CDR1 SGHTA, CDR2 FQGTGA. This CDR3 has 15 amino acids. CDR3 protein: CASSPTGNKAETQYF. The CDR3 DNA is TGTGCCAGCAGCCCGACAGGGAATAAAGCAGAGACCCAGTACTTC.

This clone occurred a few times. The genes are TRBV18 and TRBJ2-1; 11 nucleotides agree with TRBD2. Germline V gene lookup returns CDR1 KGHSH and CDR2 LQKENI. With V trimmed by 6 bases and J by 6 bases, 7 bases remained unmatched. The CDR3 is 15 amino acids. The chain's CDR3 is CASSRTGLAGNEQFF. The CDR3 region has the DNA TGTGCCAGCTCCCGGACCGGACTAGCGGGCAATGAGCAGTTCTTC. Full variable domain (rest looked up from reference TRBV18 and TRBJ2-1): NAGVMQNPRHLVRRRGQEARLRCSPMKGHSHVYWYRQLPEEGLKFMVYLQKENIIDESGMPKERFSAEFPKEGPSILRIQQVVRGDSAAYFCASSRTGLAGNEQFFGPGTRLTVL.

This clone has a handful of counts. CDR3 in DNA: TGTGCCAGTACCGCTAAGCCAGGGGCCCTGGGCGAGACCCAGTACTTC. As protein: CASTAKPGALGETQYF. The rearrangement links TRBV19 to TRBJ2-5; D possibly corresponds to TRBD1 (6 bases). The CDR3 runs to 16 residues. Germline V lookup: CDR1 LNHDA, CDR2 SQIVND (reference sequence). Trimming took 7 bases from V and 5 from J, leaving 23 bases between them.

This sequence joins TRBV28 and TRBJ2-4, with D perhaps matching TRBD2 (6 bases). The CDR3 contains 14 residues. V dropped 5 bases and J dropped 5 bases, with 13 bases sitting between them. Germline CDR1 is MDHEN and CDR2 is SYDVKM. The DNA of the CDR3 is TGTGCCAGCAGTGGAGCGGGCAGCCAAAACATTCAGTACTTC. Translated: CASSGAGSQNIQYF.

The J gene is TRBJ2-5, the V gene TRBV7-3; TRBD2 matches 7 bases. Germline loops: CDR1 SGHTA, CDR2 FQGTGA. The V segment lost 5 bases and the J segment 1 base; nucleotides outside the gene matches: 7. The CDR3 covers 15 residues. CDR3 loop: CASSTRSGGQETQYF. DNA for the CDR3: TGTGCCAGCAGCACCCGGTCGGGAGGCCAAGAGACCCAGTACTTC.